This is a list of T cell receptor beta chains from one sample in a study of post-analysis software for immune sequencing data. TCRdb reprocessed the PCR reads with MiXCR, giving one entry per CDR3 protein. This sample has roughly 800,000 distinct CDR3 sequences; roughly 46% occur once, and the top ten carry 4% to 5%. What was sequenced was blood. The receptors were gathered from a girl aged 10-17 years with multiple sclerosis. CDR3s include the opening cysteine and the closing phenylalanine or tryptophan. D genes are given only for firm matches. Clone size is shown for a subset of rows, as once, few, many or a class of expanded clone.

>TRBJ2-1|-|TRBV29-1|-
CSVEGGPASYNEQFF
TGCAGCGTTGAAGGTGGACCTGCCTCCTACAATGAGCAGTTCTTC
>TRBJ1-5|-|TRBV6-2/TRBV6-3|-
CASSLYRSNQPQHF
TGTGCCAGCAGTCTCTACCGGAGCAATCAGCCCCAGCATTTT
>TRBJ2-5|-|TRBV27|-
CASGQYQETQYF
TGTGCCAGCGGCCAATACCAAGAGACCCAGTACTTC
>TRBJ2-7|TRBD1|TRBV5-1|few
CASSLYTGTGEFEQYF
TGCGCCAGCAGCTTATACACCGGGACAGGGGAATTCGAGCAGTACTTC
>TRBJ1-1|TRBD1|TRBV5-1|-
CASSLGPGGSDTEAFF
TGCGCCAGCAGCTTGGGGCCAGGGGGCAGTGACACTGAAGCTTTCTTT
>TRBJ2-7|-|TRBV28|-
CASSLSGGEALYEQYF
TGTGCCAGCAGTCTGTCAGGGGGGGAGGCCCTCTACGAGCAGTACTTC
>TRBJ1-2|TRBD1|TRBV5-1|-
CASKEAPGQGGGYTF
TGCGCCAGCAAAGAGGCCCCCGGACAGGGAGGCGGCTACACCTTC
>TRBJ2-7|TRBD2|TRBV6-5|-
CASSYLPSGTPLYEQYF
TGTGCCAGCAGTTACTTGCCTAGCGGGACCCCACTCTACGAGCAGTACTTC
>TRBJ2-5|TRBD2|TRBV29-1|-
CSTTGTSGSFLEETQYF
TGCAGCACAACCGGGACTAGCGGGAGTTTTCTAGAAGAGACCCAGTACTTC
>TRBJ2-5|-|TRBV4-1|-
CASSQEWGRETQYF
TGCGCCAGCAGCCAAGAATGGGGAAGGGAGACCCAGTACTTC
>TRBJ2-1|-|TRBV27|-
CASSSATGRGYNEQFF
TGTGCCAGCAGTTCCGCGACAGGGAGGGGATACAATGAGCAGTTCTTC
>TRBJ2-1|-|TRBV3-1|-
CASSRASRNEQFF
TGTGCCAGCAGCCGTGCCTCTAGGAATGAGCAGTTCTTC
>TRBJ2-3|TRBD2|TRBV9|-
CASSVPRTSGSTDTQYF
TGTGCCAGCAGCGTACCACGGACTAGCGGGAGCACAGATACGCAGTATTTT
>TRBJ2-5|TRBD2|TRBV18|-
CASSPRAGNGETQYF
TGTGCCAGCTCACCTCGAGCGGGAAATGGGGAGACCCAGTACTTC
>TRBJ1-1|TRBD1|TRBV7-9|-
CASSSQGGTGQSEAFF
TGTGCCAGCAGCTCCCAGGGGGGTACAGGGCAATCAGAAGCTTTCTTT
>TRBJ2-5|TRBD2|TRBV28|-
CASSPLAGAGQETQYF
TGTGCCAGCAGTCCCCTAGCGGGAGCAGGCCAAGAGACCCAGTACTTC
>TRBJ1-1|-|TRBV5-1|-
CASSLAGGPMNTEAFF
TGCGCCAGCAGCCTGGCGGGCGGACCCATGAACACTGAAGCTTTCTTT
>TRBJ2-5|-|TRBV24-1|-
CATSDFESRMGWETQYF
TGTGCCACCAGTGATTTCGAGTCGCGGATGGGATGGGAGACCCAGTACTTC
>TRBJ2-1|TRBD2|TRBV7-8|-
CASSLSLAGVDEQFF
TGTGCCAGCAGCCTATCTCTAGCGGGAGTCGATGAGCAGTTCTTC
>TRBJ2-1|TRBD2|TRBV6-5|few
CGTRLAGVNEQFF
TGTGGCACGAGACTAGCGGGAGTAAATGAGCAGTTCTTC
>TRBJ2-7|TRBD2|TRBV6-1|-
CASSASTSGSYEQYF
TGTGCCAGCAGTGCATCCACTAGCGGGAGCTACGAGCAGTACTTC
>TRBJ2-7|TRBD2|TRBV28|-
CASSARRNPASGRSYEQYF
TGTGCCAGCAGTGCCCGAAGAAATCCTGCTAGCGGGAGATCCTACGAGCAGTACTTC
>TRBJ1-2|TRBD1|TRBV7-2|-
CASSSTGSGYGYTF
TGTGCCAGCAGCTCGACAGGGTCGGGGTATGGCTACACCTTC
>TRBJ1-5|-|TRBV4-2|-
CASSQDRGSPPQHF
TGTGCCAGCAGCCAAGATAGGGGAAGTCCGCCCCAGCATTTT
>TRBJ2-4|-|TRBV29-1|-
CSVRAQLAKNIQYF
TGCAGCGTTAGGGCGCAACTAGCCAAAAACATTCAGTACTTC
>TRBJ2-3|-|TRBV27|-
CASRQGGPDTQYF
TGTGCCAGCAGGCAGGGAGGCCCAGATACGCAGTATTTT
>TRBJ2-5|TRBD2|TRBV6-5|few
CASSYRNPGLAGETQYF
TGTGCCAGCAGTTACCGCAACCCGGGACTAGCGGGAGAGACCCAGTACTTC
>TRBJ2-7|-|TRBV10-3|few
CAIRTGDSYGQYF
TGTGCCATCAGGACGGGGGATTCCTACGGGCAGTACTTC
>TRBJ1-2|TRBD1|TRBV13|-
CASSLEGQGVLGVNGYTF
TGTGCCAGCAGCTTAGAGGGACAGGGAGTCCTAGGGGTGAATGGCTACACCTTC
>TRBJ1-4|-|TRBV7-9|-
CASSLRLQVNEKLFF
TGTGCCAGCAGCCTAAGGTTACAAGTTAATGAAAAACTGTTTTTT
>TRBJ2-3|TRBD2|TRBV20-1|-
CSLAGGTDTQYF
TGCAGTTTAGCGGGAGGCACAGATACGCAGTATTTT
>TRBJ2-3|-|TRBV27|-
CASSVTPLGSQYF
TGTGCCAGCAGTGTGACTCCCCTGGGGTCGCAGTATTTT
>TRBJ2-1|-|TRBV6-6|-
CASSYSGGGLYNEQFF
TGTGCCAGCAGTTACTCGGGGGGCGGGTTATACAATGAGCAGTTCTTC
>TRBJ2-7|TRBD2|TRBV5-1|few
CASSTGLADDEQYF
TGCGCCAGCAGCACGGGACTAGCGGACGACGAGCAGTACTTC